This T cell receptor (beta chain) was documented in a study of T cell repertoires in cytomegalovirus infection. Overall study: Evidence of both CMV infection and a matching HLA type came from public TCR beta signatures. Study-wide points: In two of eight donors, the top clonotype was HLA-C-restricted CMV-specific. Identification of carriers of CMV plus the relevant HLA was performed using cumulative public TCR beta family frequency.

The CDR3 sequence is 13 residues long. On this clonotype itself: Its antigen is currently unknown. At one of its ends the junction is not consistent with the germline gene, which may arise from a read error.

TCRdb analysed the reads with MiXCR anew, one entry per CDR3 protein. The repertoire holds 630,000 or so distinct CDR3 sequences, with roughly a quarter as singletons. The receptor was isolated from a human donor in good health (CMV status not recorded). Some clones in this sample may be carry-over from other donors' samples. Sequencing was performed on CD8+ T cells from PBMCs. The chain joins TRBV12-3 or TRBV12-4 to TRBJ1-1; 10 bases map to TRBD1. The CDR3 coding sequence is TGTGCCAGCAGGGGGACAGGGGCTACTGAGGCTTTCTTT. Its translation is CASRGTGATEAFF.